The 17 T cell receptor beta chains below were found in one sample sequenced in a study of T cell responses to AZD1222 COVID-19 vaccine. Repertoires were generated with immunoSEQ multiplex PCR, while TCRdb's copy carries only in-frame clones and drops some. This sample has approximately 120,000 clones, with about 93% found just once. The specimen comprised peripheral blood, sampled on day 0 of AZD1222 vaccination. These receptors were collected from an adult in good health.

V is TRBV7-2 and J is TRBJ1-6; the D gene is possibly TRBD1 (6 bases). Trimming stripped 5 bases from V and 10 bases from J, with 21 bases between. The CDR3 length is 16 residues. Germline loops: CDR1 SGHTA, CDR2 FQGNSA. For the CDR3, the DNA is TGTGCCAGCAGCCCATCCCGGGACATCGGACGATCACCCCTCCACTTT. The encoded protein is CASSPSRDIGRSPLHF.

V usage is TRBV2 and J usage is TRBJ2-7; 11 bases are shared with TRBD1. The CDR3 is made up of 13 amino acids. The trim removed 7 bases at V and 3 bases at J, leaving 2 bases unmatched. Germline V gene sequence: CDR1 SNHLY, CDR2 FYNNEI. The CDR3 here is CASIGTGGYEQYF. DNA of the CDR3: TGTGCCAGCATTGGGACAGGGGGCTACGAGCAGTACTTC.

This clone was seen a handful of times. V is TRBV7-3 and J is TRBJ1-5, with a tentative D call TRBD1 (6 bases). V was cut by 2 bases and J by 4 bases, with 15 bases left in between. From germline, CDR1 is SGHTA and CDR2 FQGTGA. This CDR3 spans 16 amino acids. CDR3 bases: TGTGCCAGCAGCTTAGGGGGCCAGGTCGGGAATCAGCCCCAGCATTTT. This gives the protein CASSLGGQVGNQPQHF.

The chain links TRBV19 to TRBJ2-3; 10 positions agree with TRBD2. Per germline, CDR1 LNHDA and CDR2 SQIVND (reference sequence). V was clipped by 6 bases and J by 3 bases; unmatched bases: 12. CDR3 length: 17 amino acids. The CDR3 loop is CASRTGQTSGVTDTQYF. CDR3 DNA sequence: TGTGCCAGTAGGACGGGTCAAACTAGCGGGGTTACAGATACGCAGTATTTT.

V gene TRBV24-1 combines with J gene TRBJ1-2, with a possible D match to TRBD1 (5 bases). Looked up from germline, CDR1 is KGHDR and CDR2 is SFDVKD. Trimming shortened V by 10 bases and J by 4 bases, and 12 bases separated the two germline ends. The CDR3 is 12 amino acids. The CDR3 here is CATGDPVYGYTF. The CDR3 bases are TGTGCCACAGGGGACCCTGTCTATGGCTACACCTTC.

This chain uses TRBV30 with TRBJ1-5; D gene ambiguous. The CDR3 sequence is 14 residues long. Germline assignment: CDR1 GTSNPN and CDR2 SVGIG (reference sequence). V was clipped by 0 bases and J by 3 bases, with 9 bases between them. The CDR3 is CAWSVRSLNQPQHF. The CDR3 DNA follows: TGTGCCTGGAGTGTGCGGAGCCTCAATCAGCCCCAGCATTTT. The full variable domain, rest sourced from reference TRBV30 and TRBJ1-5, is SQTIHQWPATLVQPVGSPLSLECTVEGTSNPNLYWYRQAAGRGLQLLFYSVGIGQISSEVPQNLSASRPQDRQFILSSKKLLLSDSGFYLCAWSVRSLNQPQHFGDGTRLSIL.

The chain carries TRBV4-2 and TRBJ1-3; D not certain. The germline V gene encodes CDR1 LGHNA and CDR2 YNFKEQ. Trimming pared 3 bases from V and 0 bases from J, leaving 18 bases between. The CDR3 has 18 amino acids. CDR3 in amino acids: CASSHISSPHISGNTIYF. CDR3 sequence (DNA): TGTGCCAGCAGCCATATCTCAAGTCCGCATATCTCTGGAAACACCATATATTTT.

The CDR3 loop reads CAIRGSGGPYNEQFF. Here the CDR3 DNA reads TGTGCCATCAGGGGTAGCGGGGGACCCTACAATGAGCAGTTCTTC. The chain is built from TRBV10-3 and TRBJ2-1, with TRBD2 matching over 9 bases. CDR1 ENHRY and CDR2 SYGVKD come from the germline V gene. Germline trimming cut 6 bases from V and 2 bases from J; bases unmatched to any gene: 5. The CDR3 runs 15 residues.

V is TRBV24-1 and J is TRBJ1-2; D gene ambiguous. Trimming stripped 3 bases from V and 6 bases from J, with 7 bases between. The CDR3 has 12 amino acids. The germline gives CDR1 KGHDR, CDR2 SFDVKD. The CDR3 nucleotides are TGTGCCACCAGTGATGGACGTCATGGCTACACCTTC. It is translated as CATSDGRHGYTF.

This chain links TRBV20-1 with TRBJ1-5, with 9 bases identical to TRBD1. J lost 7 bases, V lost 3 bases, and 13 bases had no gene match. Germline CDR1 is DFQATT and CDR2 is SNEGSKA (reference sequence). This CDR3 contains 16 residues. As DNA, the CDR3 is TGCAGTGCTAGTGTTTACGGGGGGACAGGGCAACAGCCCCAGCATTTT. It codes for CSASVYGGTGQQPQHF.

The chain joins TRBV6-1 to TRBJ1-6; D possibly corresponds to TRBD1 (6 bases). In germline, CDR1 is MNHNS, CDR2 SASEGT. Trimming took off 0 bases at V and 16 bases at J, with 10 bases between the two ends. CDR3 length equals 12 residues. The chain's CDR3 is CASSEARRGLHF. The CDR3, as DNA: TGTGCCAGCAGTGAAGCGCGTAGGGGGCTCCACTTT.

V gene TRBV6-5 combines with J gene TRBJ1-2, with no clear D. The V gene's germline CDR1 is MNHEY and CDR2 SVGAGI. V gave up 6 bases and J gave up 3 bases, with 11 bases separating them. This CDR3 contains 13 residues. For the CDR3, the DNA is TGTGCCAGCAGGGCGGGCCTAGACTATGGCTACACCTTC. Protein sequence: CASRAGLDYGYTF.

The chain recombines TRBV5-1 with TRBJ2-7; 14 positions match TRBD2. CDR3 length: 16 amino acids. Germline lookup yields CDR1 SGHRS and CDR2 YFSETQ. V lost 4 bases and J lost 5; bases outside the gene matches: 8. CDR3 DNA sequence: TGCGCCAGCAGCCGGGGGACTAGCGGGGGAATGGACGAGCAGTACTTC. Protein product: CASSRGTSGGMDEQYF.

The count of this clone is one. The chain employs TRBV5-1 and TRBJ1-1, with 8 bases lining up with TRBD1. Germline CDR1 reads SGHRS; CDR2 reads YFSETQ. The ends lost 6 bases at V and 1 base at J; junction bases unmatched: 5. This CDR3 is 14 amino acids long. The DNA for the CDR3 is TGCGCCAGCACCCGACAGGGGTCGAACACTGAAGCTTTCTTT. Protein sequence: CASTRQGSNTEAFF. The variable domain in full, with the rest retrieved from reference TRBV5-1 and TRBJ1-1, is KAGVTQTPRYLIKTRGQQVTLSCSPISGHRSVSWYQQTPGQGLQFLFEYFSETQRNKGNFPGRFSGRQFSNSRSEMNVSTLELGDSALYLCASTRQGSNTEAFFGQGTRLTVV.

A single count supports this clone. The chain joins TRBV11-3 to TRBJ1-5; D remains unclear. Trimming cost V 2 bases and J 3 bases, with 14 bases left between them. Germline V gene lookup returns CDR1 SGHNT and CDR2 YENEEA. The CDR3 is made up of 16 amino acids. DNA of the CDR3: TGTGCCAGCAGCTTAAAATTCGAGGGTAACAATCAGCCCCAGCATTTT. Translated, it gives CASSLKFEGNNQPQHF.

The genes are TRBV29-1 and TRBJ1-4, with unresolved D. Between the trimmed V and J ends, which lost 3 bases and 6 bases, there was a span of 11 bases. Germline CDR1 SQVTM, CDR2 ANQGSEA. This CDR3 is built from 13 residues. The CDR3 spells CSVDLGIDEKLFF. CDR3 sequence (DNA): TGCAGCGTTGATCTCGGCATAGATGAAAAACTGTTTTTT.

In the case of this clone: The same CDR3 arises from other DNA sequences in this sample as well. CDR3 sequence: CASSFSYEQYF. The CDR3 DNA reads as TGTGCCAGCAGCTTCTCCTACGAGCAGTACTTC. V usage is TRBV7-8 and J usage is TRBJ2-7; D remains unclear. V was clipped by 3 bases and J by 0 bases, with 0 bases between them. The CDR3 length is 11 residues. Germline V lookup: CDR1 SGHVS, CDR2 FQNEAQ.